This is a list of T cell receptor beta chains from one sample in a study of beta chain features in type 1 diabetes. Only in-frame clones appear in the TCRdb table, and some are missing; sequencing was by immunoSEQ multiplex PCR. The table shows 310,000 or so clones, with over 12% occurring only once. Sequencing used naive CD4+ T cells from blood. Receptor source: a man between 18 and 35 years old with type 1 diabetes. Both conserved end residues are part of each CDR3. A D gene is named only where the DNA matches it firmly. Clone size is given for some rows only: seen once, a few or many times, or a class if the clone is expanded.

v_gene: TRBV15; j_gene: TRBJ1-6; len: 16; abundance: NA; d_gene: TRBD1; CDR3aa: CATSRDVTGNNSPLHF; CDR3nt: TGTGCCACCAGCAGAGATGTGACAGGGAACAATTCACCCCTCCACTTT
v_gene: TRBV14; j_gene: TRBJ1-2; len: 14; abundance: NA; d_gene: TRBD1; CDR3aa: CASSRDGQVRGYTF; CDR3nt: TGTGCCAGCAGCCGAGACGGACAGGTTCGGGGCTACACCTTC
v_gene: TRBV5-1; j_gene: TRBJ2-2; len: 16; abundance: NA; d_gene: NA; CDR3aa: CASSYREQGNTGELFF; CDR3nt: TGCGCCAGCAGCTATAGGGAACAGGGGAACACCGGGGAGCTGTTTTTT
v_gene: TRBV19; j_gene: TRBJ2-2; len: 14; abundance: NA; d_gene: NA; CDR3aa: CASRAGPNTGELFF; CDR3nt: TGTGCCAGTAGGGCGGGTCCGAACACCGGGGAGCTGTTTTTT
v_gene: TRBV25-1; j_gene: TRBJ2-3; len: 15; abundance: few; d_gene: TRBD1; CDR3aa: CASSLLTGAADTQYF; CDR3nt: TGTGCCAGCAGTTTGCTGACAGGGGCCGCAGATACGCAGTATTTT
v_gene: TRBV2; j_gene: TRBJ1-1; len: 18; abundance: few; d_gene: TRBD1; CDR3aa: CASRRDRDRARTDTEAFF; CDR3nt: TGTGCCAGCAGGCGAGACCGGGACAGGGCTCGAACGGACACTGAAGCTTTCTTT
v_gene: TRBV14; j_gene: TRBJ2-4; len: 19; abundance: NA; d_gene: TRBD2; CDR3aa: CASSQVASGGPGAKNIQYF; CDR3nt: TGTGCCAGCAGCCAAGTCGCGTCGGGAGGGCCAGGGGCCAAAAACATTCAGTACTTC
v_gene: TRBV11-2; j_gene: TRBJ1-1; len: 15; abundance: NA; d_gene: TRBD1; CDR3aa: CASSFLLSGGTEAFF; CDR3nt: TGTGCCAGCAGCTTCCTACTTTCAGGGGGAACTGAAGCTTTCTTT
v_gene: TRBV15; j_gene: TRBJ2-4; len: 13; abundance: NA; d_gene: NA; CDR3aa: CATSRLKENIQYF; CDR3nt: TGTGCCACCAGCAGGCTGAAGGAGAACATTCAGTACTTC
v_gene: TRBV15; j_gene: TRBJ1-1; len: 16; abundance: few; d_gene: TRBD1; CDR3aa: CATSRSPGQRSTEAFF; CDR3nt: TGTGCCACCAGCAGATCTCCGGGACAGAGGAGCACTGAAGCTTTCTTT
v_gene: TRBV10-3; j_gene: TRBJ1-4; len: 14; abundance: NA; d_gene: NA; CDR3aa: CAIRSDRVNEKLFF; CDR3nt: TGTGCCATCAGATCAGACAGAGTTAATGAAAAACTGTTTTTT
v_gene: TRBV19; j_gene: TRBJ1-3; len: 11; abundance: NA; d_gene: NA; CDR3aa: CASSTGNTIYF; CDR3nt: TGTGCCAGTAGTACGGGAAACACCATATATTTT
v_gene: TRBV6-5; j_gene: TRBJ2-3; len: 14; abundance: few; d_gene: TRBD1; CDR3aa: CASSYRGRLDTQYF; CDR3nt: TGTGCCAGCAGTTACAGGGGGCGCTTAGATACGCAGTATTTT
v_gene: TRBV30; j_gene: TRBJ1-1; len: 16; abundance: NA; d_gene: NA; CDR3aa: CAWSRPPGQRNTEAFF; CDR3nt: TGTGCCTGGTCACGACCTCCGGGACAACGAAACACTGAAGCTTTCTTT
v_gene: TRBV7-9; j_gene: TRBJ2-6; len: 19; abundance: NA; d_gene: TRBD1; CDR3aa: CASSRFGQELTFRANVLTF; CDR3nt: TGTGCCAGCAGCCGATTCGGACAGGAGCTCACGTTTAGGGCCAACGTCCTGACTTTC
v_gene: TRBV28; j_gene: TRBJ2-7; len: 16; abundance: few; d_gene: TRBD2; CDR3aa: CASSSGTSGGADEQYF; CDR3nt: TGTGCCAGCAGCTCAGGGACTAGCGGGGGGGCCGACGAGCAGTACTTC
v_gene: TRBV7-2; j_gene: TRBJ2-3; len: 18; abundance: few; d_gene: TRBD2; CDR3aa: CASSFYGGLAGSTDTQYF; CDR3nt: TGTGCCAGCAGCTTCTACGGGGGACTAGCGGGAAGCACAGATACGCAGTATTTT
v_gene: TRBV6-1; j_gene: TRBJ2-7; len: 13; abundance: NA; d_gene: TRBD2; CDR3aa: CASSELAGYEQYF; CDR3nt: TGTGCCAGCAGTGAACTAGCGGGATACGAGCAGTACTTC
v_gene: TRBV18; j_gene: TRBJ1-6; len: 16; abundance: few; d_gene: TRBD1; CDR3aa: CASSPRDRVDNSPLHF; CDR3nt: TGTGCCAGCTCACCGAGGGACAGGGTCGATAATTCACCCCTCCACTTT
v_gene: TRBV7-2; j_gene: TRBJ1-1; len: 14; abundance: few; d_gene: NA; CDR3aa: CASSPRAQNTEAFF; CDR3nt: TGTGCCAGCAGCCCCCGAGCGCAGAACACTGAAGCTTTCTTT
v_gene: TRBV5-1; j_gene: TRBJ2-7; len: 12; abundance: few; d_gene: TRBD1; CDR3aa: CASSWGTDEQYF; CDR3nt: TGCGCCAGCAGTTGGGGGACAGACGAGCAGTACTTC
v_gene: TRBV28; j_gene: TRBJ1-6; len: 13; abundance: NA; d_gene: NA; CDR3aa: CASSSSRNSPLHF; CDR3nt: TGTGCCAGCAGTTCGAGCAGGAATTCACCCCTCCACTTT
v_gene: TRBV5-1; j_gene: TRBJ2-3; len: 13; abundance: NA; d_gene: TRBD2; CDR3aa: CAAGLAGTDTQYF; CDR3nt: TGCGCCGCCGGTCTAGCGGGCACAGATACGCAGTATTTT
v_gene: TRBV7-2; j_gene: TRBJ2-1; len: 18; abundance: NA; d_gene: TRBD1; CDR3aa: CASSLPPVARGLGNEQFF; CDR3nt: TGTGCCAGCAGCTTACCCCCTGTGGCCAGGGGGCTTGGCAATGAGCAGTTCTTC
v_gene: TRBV11-2; j_gene: TRBJ2-1; len: 15; abundance: few; d_gene: NA; CDR3aa: CASSFLSSQNNEQFF; CDR3nt: TGTGCCAGCAGCTTTTTGAGTAGCCAGAACAATGAGCAGTTCTTC
v_gene: TRBV25-1; j_gene: TRBJ2-1; len: 14; abundance: NA; d_gene: TRBD1; CDR3aa: CASSASGTGSEQFF; CDR3nt: TGTGCCAGCAGTGCCTCCGGGACAGGGAGTGAGCAGTTCTTC
v_gene: TRBV14; j_gene: TRBJ1-2; len: 14; abundance: NA; d_gene: TRBD1; CDR3aa: CASSQQTGHYGYTF; CDR3nt: TGTGCCAGCAGCCAACAGACAGGGCACTATGGCTACACCTTC
v_gene: TRBV7-9; j_gene: TRBJ1-1; len: 15; abundance: NA; d_gene: TRBD1; CDR3aa: CASSLAGQSNTEAFF; CDR3nt: TGTGCCAGCAGCTTGGCGGGACAGTCGAACACTGAAGCTTTCTTT
v_gene: TRBV19; j_gene: TRBJ1-5; len: 13; abundance: few; d_gene: TRBD1; CDR3aa: CASKGQGRQPQHF; CDR3nt: TGTGCCAGTAAGGGACAGGGGCGGCAGCCCCAGCATTTT
v_gene: TRBV6-8; j_gene: TRBJ1-6; len: 19; abundance: NA; d_gene: NA; CDR3aa: CASSYRNRQISGCNSPLHF; CDR3nt: TGTGCCAGCAGTTACCGGAACCGACAGATTTCAGGATGTAATTCACCCCTCCACTTT
v_gene: TRBV5-1; j_gene: TRBJ1-4; len: 16; abundance: few; d_gene: NA; CDR3aa: CASSLGPRAANEKLFF; CDR3nt: TGCGCCAGCAGCTTGGGTCCCAGGGCTGCTAATGAAAAACTGTTTTTT
v_gene: TRBV4-1; j_gene: TRBJ2-3; len: 15; abundance: NA; d_gene: NA; CDR3aa: CASSQDLSLRDTQYF; CDR3nt: TGCGCCAGCAGCCAAGATTTGAGCCTGAGGGATACGCAGTATTTT
v_gene: TRBV7-9; j_gene: TRBJ2-5; len: 14; abundance: few; d_gene: NA; CDR3aa: CASSPRGGEETQYF; CDR3nt: TGTGCCAGCAGCCCAAGGGGGGGTGAGGAGACCCAGTACTTC
v_gene: TRBV15; j_gene: TRBJ1-5; len: 17; abundance: few; d_gene: NA; CDR3aa: CATSRDRGARGNQPQHF; CDR3nt: TGTGCCACCAGCAGAGATCGGGGGGCGCGGGGCAATCAGCCCCAGCATTTT
v_gene: TRBV9; j_gene: TRBJ2-3; len: 14; abundance: few; d_gene: NA; CDR3aa: CASSPRSPTDTQYF; CDR3nt: TGTGCCAGCAGCCCGCGTTCTCCTACAGATACGCAGTATTTT
v_gene: TRBV9; j_gene: TRBJ1-2; len: 14; abundance: NA; d_gene: NA; CDR3aa: CASSGPGGVWGYTF; CDR3nt: TGTGCCAGCAGCGGCCCGGGAGGGGTGTGGGGCTACACCTTC
v_gene: TRBV19; j_gene: TRBJ2-1; len: 15; abundance: few; d_gene: NA; CDR3aa: CASSPSGLVNNEQFF; CDR3nt: TGTGCCAGTAGTCCCTCGGGACTGGTAAACAATGAGCAGTTCTTC
v_gene: TRBV2; j_gene: TRBJ2-3; len: 15; abundance: NA; d_gene: TRBD2; CDR3aa: CASSERLAGAPKQYF; CDR3nt: TGTGCCAGCAGTGAACGGCTAGCGGGGGCGCCGAAGCAGTATTTT
v_gene: TRBV6-1; j_gene: TRBJ2-1; len: 14; abundance: NA; d_gene: NA; CDR3aa: CASSGGTVNNEQFF; CDR3nt: TGTGCCAGCAGTGGGGGGACTGTTAACAATGAGCAGTTCTTC
v_gene: TRBV28; j_gene: TRBJ1-5; len: 15; abundance: NA; d_gene: NA; CDR3aa: CASSLYRVMGQPQHF; CDR3nt: TGTGCCAGCAGTTTATATCGGGTGATGGGTCAGCCCCAGCATTTT
v_gene: TRBV28; j_gene: TRBJ1-5; len: 14; abundance: few; d_gene: TRBD1; CDR3aa: CASLGQLSNQPQHF; CDR3nt: TGTGCCAGCCTGGGACAGCTTTCGAATCAGCCCCAGCATTTT
v_gene: TRBV30; j_gene: TRBJ2-7; len: 14; abundance: NA; d_gene: NA; CDR3aa: CACGKAGSYYEQYF; CDR3nt: TGTGCCTGCGGTAAGGCGGGGTCTTACTACGAGCAGTACTTC
v_gene: TRBV6-5; j_gene: TRBJ1-2; len: 12; abundance: NA; d_gene: NA; CDR3aa: CASSTHRDGYTF; CDR3nt: TGTGCCAGCAGTACACACAGGGACGGCTACACCTTC
v_gene: TRBV18; j_gene: TRBJ1-5; len: 12; abundance: few; d_gene: NA; CDR3aa: CASSPTREPQHF; CDR3nt: TGTGCCAGCTCCCCGACCCGGGAGCCCCAGCATTTT
v_gene: TRBV28; j_gene: TRBJ2-3; len: 12; abundance: NA; d_gene: TRBD1; CDR3aa: CASSLLGTGKYF; CDR3nt: TGTGCCAGCAGTTTATTGGGGACAGGGAAGTATTTT
v_gene: TRBV16; j_gene: TRBJ1-2; len: 13; abundance: NA; d_gene: TRBD1; CDR3aa: CASLQGFGYGYTF; CDR3nt: TGTGCCAGCCTACAGGGGTTTGGCTATGGCTACACCTTC
v_gene: TRBV15; j_gene: TRBJ2-7; len: 14; abundance: few; d_gene: NA; CDR3aa: CATSRDSEEREQYF; CDR3nt: TGTGCCACCAGCAGAGATAGCGAGGAGCGCGAGCAGTACTTC
v_gene: TRBV28; j_gene: TRBJ2-7; len: 13; abundance: few; d_gene: TRBD1; CDR3aa: CASSPGTDYEQYF; CDR3nt: TGTGCCAGCAGCCCCGGGACAGACTACGAGCAGTACTTC
v_gene: TRBV19; j_gene: TRBJ1-2; len: 13; abundance: NA; d_gene: NA; CDR3aa: CASSITRDYGYTF; CDR3nt: TGTGCCAGTAGCATTACCCGGGACTATGGCTACACCTTC
v_gene: TRBV5-4; j_gene: TRBJ2-1; len: 12; abundance: NA; d_gene: NA; CDR3aa: CASSARDREQFF; CDR3nt: TGTGCCAGCAGCGCCAGGGATCGTGAGCAGTTCTTC
v_gene: TRBV28; j_gene: TRBJ2-1; len: 13; abundance: NA; d_gene: NA; CDR3aa: CASSLSGYNEQFF; CDR3nt: TGTGCCAGCAGTTTATCAGGGTACAATGAGCAGTTCTTC
v_gene: TRBV9; j_gene: TRBJ2-7; len: 16; abundance: NA; d_gene: TRBD2; CDR3aa: CASSAAGGGSAYEQYF; CDR3nt: TGTGCCAGCAGCGCCGCGGGGGGCGGGAGTGCGTACGAGCAGTACTTC